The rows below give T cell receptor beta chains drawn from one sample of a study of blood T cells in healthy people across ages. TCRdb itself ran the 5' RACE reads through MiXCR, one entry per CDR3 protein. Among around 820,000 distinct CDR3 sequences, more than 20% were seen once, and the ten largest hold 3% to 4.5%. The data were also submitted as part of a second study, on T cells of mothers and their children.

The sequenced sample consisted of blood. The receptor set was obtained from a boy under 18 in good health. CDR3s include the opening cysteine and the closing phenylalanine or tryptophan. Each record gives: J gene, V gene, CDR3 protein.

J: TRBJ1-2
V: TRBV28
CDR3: CASSSTEPYTF

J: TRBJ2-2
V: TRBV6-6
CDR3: CASRTGGSTGELFF

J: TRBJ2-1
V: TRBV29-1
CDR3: CSADRGQLSDNEQFF

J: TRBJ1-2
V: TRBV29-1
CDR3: CSVGGPSDYFNGYTF

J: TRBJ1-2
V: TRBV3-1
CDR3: CASSRSMSANYGYTF

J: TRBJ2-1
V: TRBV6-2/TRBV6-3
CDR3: CAIKRAYRKYGEMNEQFF

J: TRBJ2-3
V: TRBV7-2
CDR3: CASSAWGSQYF

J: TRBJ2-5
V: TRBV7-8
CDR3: CASSFVFQGLETQYF

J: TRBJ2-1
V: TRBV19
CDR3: CASSILHSYNEQFF

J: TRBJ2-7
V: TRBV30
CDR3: CAWSGSMGYEQYF

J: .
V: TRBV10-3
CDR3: CAISESGTTTTYEQYF

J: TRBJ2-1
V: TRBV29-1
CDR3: CSVEPHDRLRVNNEQFF

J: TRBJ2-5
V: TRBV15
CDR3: CATSREGKTQYF

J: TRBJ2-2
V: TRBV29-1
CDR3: CSVRTGNTGELFF

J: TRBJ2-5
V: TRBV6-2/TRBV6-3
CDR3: CASSYSGLRGETQYF

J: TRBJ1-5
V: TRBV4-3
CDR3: CASSWGTGSNQPQHF

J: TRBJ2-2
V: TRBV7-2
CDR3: CASSRDRGSGGELFF

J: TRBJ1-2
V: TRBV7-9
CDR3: CASSEVNNYGYTF

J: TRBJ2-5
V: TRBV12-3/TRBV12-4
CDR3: CASSWSVPQETQYF

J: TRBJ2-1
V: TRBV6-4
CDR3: CASVDGDNNEQFF

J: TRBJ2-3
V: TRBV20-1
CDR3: CSARLAGASQYF

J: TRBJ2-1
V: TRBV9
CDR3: CASSVGGLAGKPYNEQFF